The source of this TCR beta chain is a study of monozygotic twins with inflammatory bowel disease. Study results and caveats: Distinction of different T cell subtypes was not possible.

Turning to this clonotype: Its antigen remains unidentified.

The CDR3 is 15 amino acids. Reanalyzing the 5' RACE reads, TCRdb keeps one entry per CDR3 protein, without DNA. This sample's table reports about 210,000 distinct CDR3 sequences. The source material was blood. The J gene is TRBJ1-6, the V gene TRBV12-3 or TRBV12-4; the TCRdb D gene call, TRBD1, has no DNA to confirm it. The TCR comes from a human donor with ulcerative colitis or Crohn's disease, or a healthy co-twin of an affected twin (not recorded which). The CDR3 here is CASSFLPRTDSPLHF.